The present T cell receptor beta chain was sequenced within a study of vaccination and CD4 T cells after COVID-19. J gave up 6 bases and V 5 bases, and 5 bases lay outside the gene matches. Germline V CDR1 and CDR2: SGHAT, FQDESV (reference sequence). The CDR3 runs to 13 residues. This clonotype was found a few times. Antigen specificity is unknown. Sequenced with the Oncomine TCR Beta short-read assay was DNA taken from cultured CD4+ T cells. TCRdb reanalysed the PCR reads using MiXCR and keeps one entry per CDR3 protein. The sample has approximately 19,000 distinct CDR3 sequences, under 60% seen once. Stated treatment: roughly 11-day PBMC culture with coronavirus spike peptide pools or control peptides (ViraFEST assay).

This sequence was found in a human donor who had recovered from COVID-19. Specimen: CD4+ T cells from blood, cultured in vitro. The genes are TRBV11-1 and TRBJ1-1, with 8 positions matching TRBD1. CDR3 sequence (DNA): TGTGCCAGCAGCCTGGACAGGGAGGCTGAAGCTTTCTTT. This codes for CASSLDREAEAFF. The full variable domain, rest sourced from reference TRBV11-1 and TRBJ1-1, is EAEVAQSPRYKITEKSQAVAFWCDPISGHATLYWYRQILGQGPELLVQFQDESVVDDSQLPKDRFSAERLKGVDSTLKIQPAELGDSAMYLCASSLDREAEAFFGQGTRLTVV.